These 9 T cell receptor beta chains were sequenced from one sample in a study of blood T cell repertoires in COVID-19. Repertoires were generated with immunoSEQ multiplex PCR, while TCRdb's copy carries only in-frame clones and drops some. The data show 50,000 to 65,000 clones, with around 88% seen just once and approximately 4.8% held by the top ten. The sample comprised peripheral blood. The receptor set was obtained from a man in his fifties or sixties with acute or convalescent COVID-19.

The CDR3 region has the DNA TGTGCCAGCAGCCAAGATTTGAGGGATCCCGTTTCTGGCTACACCTTC. This encodes CASSQDLRDPVSGYTF. This sequence joins TRBV3-1 (or the pseudogene TRBV3-2) and TRBJ1-2; the D is unclear. Germline CDR1 LGHDT, CDR2 YNNKEL (reference sequence). The CDR3 covers 16 residues. The V and J ends lost 0 bases and 7 bases respectively, with 18 bases between them.

The rearrangement joins TRBV11-2 to TRBJ2-3; D unresolved. In germline, CDR1 is SGHAT, CDR2 FQNNGV. There are 11 residues in the CDR3. V lost 5 bases and J lost 6, with 6 bases in between. CDR3: CASSHADTQYF. The CDR3 DNA sequence: TGTGCCAGCAGCCACGCGGATACGCAGTATTTT.

This sequence joins TRBV30 and TRBJ2-7; 11 positions agree with TRBD1. J was trimmed by 5 bases and V by 0 bases; bases with no gene match: 3. This CDR3 is 14 amino acids long. Germline V gene lookup returns CDR1 GTSNPN and CDR2 SVGIG (reference sequence). The CDR3 loop is CAWSVRTGGNEQYF. The DNA of the CDR3 is TGTGCCTGGAGTGTACGGACAGGGGGCAACGAGCAGTACTTC.

CDR3 nucleotides: TGCGCCAGCAGCCAAGGGGCAGGGGGACCCTACGAGCAGTACTTC. Translating it yields CASSQGAGGPYEQYF. V gene TRBV4-1 combines with J gene TRBJ2-7; TRBD1 aligns across 7 bases. Per germline, CDR1 MGHRA and CDR2 YSYEKL. With V trimmed by 1 base and J by 2 bases, 5 bases remained unmatched. The CDR3 runs 15 residues.

The CDR3 bases are TGTGCCAGCAGTCGGACAGGGAGCAATCAGCCCCAGCATTTT. Its protein is CASSRTGSNQPQHF. J is TRBJ1-5 and V is TRBV27; TRBD1 matches 8 bases. Trimming removed 5 bases from V and 1 base from J; junction bases left unmatched: 1. The length of the CDR3 is 14 residues. Looked up from germline, CDR1 is MNHEY and CDR2 is SMNVEV (reference sequence).

V gene TRBV6-5 combines with J gene TRBJ1-6; no definite D call. CDR3 size: 15 residues. Trimming took off 4 bases at V and 3 bases at J, with 10 bases between the two ends. Germline V gene data show CDR1 as MNHEY and CDR2 as SVGAGI. The CDR3 loop reads CASSSPGSYNSPLHF. CDR3 bases: TGTGCCAGCAGTTCTCCCGGGAGCTATAATTCACCCCTCCACTTT.

Note on this clone: This sample also contains other DNA sequences that code for the same CDR3. The chain couples TRBV14 to TRBJ2-2; tentatively, D is TRBD2 (5 bases). This CDR3 region has 16 residues. Per germline, CDR1 SGHDN and CDR2 FVKESK. Trimming took off 0 bases at V and 6 bases at J, with 14 bases between the two ends. The DNA for the CDR3 is TGTGCCAGCAGCCAAGAGATGGGAGCGGTCGCCGGGGAGCTGTTTTTT. Translating gives CASSQEMGAVAGELFF.

The chain employs TRBV5-1 and TRBJ2-3; maybe TRBD1 (5 bases). The germline V gene encodes CDR1 SGHRS and CDR2 YFSETQ. V was trimmed by 4 bases and J by 6 bases, leaving 15 bases between them. The CDR3 length is 14 residues. The CDR3 nucleotides are TGCGCCAGCAGCGCCACAGGTTCAGGGGATACGCAGTATTTT. This codes for CASSATGSGDTQYF.

V gene TRBV2 combines with J gene TRBJ2-7; D might be TRBD2 (6 bases). CDR3 length: 10 amino acids. Germline CDR1 is SNHLY and CDR2 is FYNNEI. Trimming removed 8 bases from V and 6 bases from J, with 8 bases in between. CDR3 sequence: CASGGAEQYF. As DNA, the CDR3 is TGTGCCAGCGGCGGGGCCGAGCAGTACTTC.